The 13 T cell receptor beta chains below all came from one sample that was sequenced in a study of human versus mouse CDR3 diversity and MHC coevolution (dated 2017 in TCRdb). Library preparation used the immunoSEQ multiplex PCR assay. In TCRdb, the immuneACCESS table is reduced to in-frame sequences with V and J assigned. These tables do not hold every clone; where another copy was compared, an unresolved V gene accounts for under half, and the others remain unexplained. The sample includes tens of thousands of clones, with around 90% observed a single time. Roughly 0.16% of the sample goes to the ten largest clones. The specimen was naive CD4+ T cells from blood. Read against the paper, the sample's cell subset or site label means: CD45RO-negative CD62L-positive naive CD4 T cells. These receptor sequences come from a person between 25 and 70 years old in good health.

The chain links TRBV5-6 to TRBJ2-7; 9 nucleotides line up with TRBD2. J was trimmed by 3 bases and V by 4 bases; bases with no gene match: 5. From germline, CDR1 is SGHDT and CDR2 YYEEEE. The length of the CDR3 is 14 residues. Here the CDR3 DNA reads TGTGCCAGCAGCGACCAGACTAGCGGCTACGAGCAGTACTTC. The encoded protein is CASSDQTSGYEQYF.

J is TRBJ2-5 and V is TRBV2, with D possibly TRBD2 on 6 matching bases. Trimming removed 3 bases at V and 5 bases at J, with 7 bases between. The germline CDR1 and CDR2 sequences are SNHLY and FYNNEI. This CDR3 is 12 amino acids long. The CDR3 reads CASSDSGETQYF. The CDR3 bases are TGTGCCAGCAGTGATAGCGGTGAGACCCAGTACTTC. Drawing the rest from reference TRBV2 and TRBJ2-5, the complete variable domain is EPEVTQTPSHQVTQMGQEVILRCVPISNHLYFYWYRQILGQKVEFLVSFYNNEISEKSEIFDDQFSVERPDGSNFTLKIRSTKLEDSAMYFCASSDSGETQYFGPGTRLLVL.

The chain is built from TRBV30 and TRBJ2-1, with D possibly TRBD1 on 6 matching bases. V was shortened by 4 bases and J by 4 bases, with 17 bases between the two germline ends. Germline V lookup: CDR1 GTSNPN, CDR2 SVGIG (reference sequence). The CDR3 consists of 15 residues. CDR3 sequence (DNA): TGTGCCTGGATGAGGTTCCTAAGGGGGTACAATGAGCAGTTCTTC. Protein product: CAWMRFLRGYNEQFF.

The chain couples TRBV18 to TRBJ2-7, with 10 bases lining up with TRBD2. The CDR3 extends over 14 amino acids. Losses at the gene ends were 6 bases for V and 3 bases for J; bases not matched to a gene: 5. The germline V gene has CDR1 KGHSH and CDR2 LQKENI. In DNA, the CDR3 is TGTGCCAGCTCGCGGACTAGCGGAGTCTACGAGCAGTACTTC. Translating gives CASSRTSGVYEQYF.

The J gene is TRBJ1-5, the V gene TRBV19; D perhaps matches TRBD1 (5 bases). The CDR3 runs 16 residues. V was trimmed by 4 bases and J by 0 bases, leaving 13 bases between them. CDR1 is LNHDA and CDR2 is SQIVND in the germline V gene (reference sequence). The CDR3 nucleotides are TGTGCCAGTAGTACGAAACAGGTATCTAGCAATCAGCCCCAGCATTTT. This translates into CASSTKQVSSNQPQHF.

The chain joins TRBV5-4 to TRBJ2-2, with 11 bases identical to TRBD2. Trimming removed 0 bases from V and 2 bases from J; junction bases left unmatched: 3. Germline V lookup: CDR1 SGHNT, CDR2 YYREEE (reference sequence). The CDR3 covers 17 residues. CDR3 amino acids: CASSLDSGGANTGELFF. In nucleotides, the CDR3 is TGTGCCAGCAGCTTGGATAGCGGGGGGGCAAACACCGGGGAGCTGTTTTTT.

The rearrangement uses TRBV27 and TRBJ1-1, with D perhaps matching TRBD1 (6 bases). The germline V gene encodes CDR1 MNHEY and CDR2 SMNVEV (reference sequence). V shed 6 bases and J shed 4 bases, with 12 bases lying between them. This CDR3 has 13 amino acids. The CDR3 DNA follows: TGTGCCAGCAGAAACAGGGTGGTCACTGAAGCTTTCTTT. It specifies CASRNRVVTEAFF.

This rearrangement joins TRBV29-1 to TRBJ2-7; possibly TRBD1 for D (6 bases). The CDR3 consists of 11 residues. CDR1 and CDR2 from the germline V gene are SQVTM and ANQGSEA. The V and J ends lost 7 bases and 5 bases respectively, with 12 bases between them. The CDR3 region is CSGKQGNEQYF. The CDR3, as DNA: TGCAGCGGTAAACAGGGAAACGAGCAGTACTTC.

The chain uses TRBV10-1 and TRBJ2-1; tentative D call: TRBD2 (5 bases). The CDR3 is 14 amino acids. Trimming stripped 0 bases from V and 5 bases from J, with 8 bases between. Germline CDR1 and CDR2: WNHNN and SYGVQD (reference sequence). The CDR3 region is CASSESRANNEQFF. The CDR3 DNA sequence: TGCGCCAGCAGTGAGTCGAGGGCAAACAATGAGCAGTTCTTC.

The chain employs TRBV9 and TRBJ2-7; TRBD2 might be the D (6 bases). This CDR3 comprises 15 residues. With 0 bases removed from V and 2 bases from J, the gap between germline ends came to 12 bases. Germline V gives CDR1 SGDLS, CDR2 YYNGEE. The chain's CDR3 is CASSVAGVSPYEQYF. DNA of the CDR3: TGTGCCAGCAGCGTAGCGGGGGTTTCTCCCTACGAGCAGTACTTC.

The V gene is TRBV2, the J gene TRBJ2-1, with 12 bases lining up with TRBD2. This CDR3 has 15 amino acids. Trimming at V came to 5 bases and at J to 9 bases, leaving 8 bases not matched to a gene. Germline CDR1 and CDR2: SNHLY and FYNNEI. CDR3 in amino acids: CASSYLAGGRGEQFF. The CDR3 DNA is TGTGCCAGCAGTTATCTAGCGGGAGGGCGGGGTGAGCAGTTCTTC.

The chain is built from TRBV30 and TRBJ1-1; possible D gene TRBD1, 6 bases. The germline V gene encodes CDR1 GTSNPN and CDR2 SVGIG (reference sequence). Between the trimmed V and J ends, which lost 0 bases and 9 bases, there was a span of 14 bases. The CDR3 loop spans 13 amino acids. Here the CDR3 reads CAWSVMGTLKAFF. The CDR3, as DNA: TGTGCCTGGAGTGTTATGGGGACATTGAAAGCTTTCTTT.

The chain links TRBV5-1 to TRBJ1-5; 9 nucleotides align to TRBD1. With V trimmed by 4 bases and J by 6 bases, 5 bases remained unmatched. CDR1 is SGHRS and CDR2 is YFSETQ in the germline V gene. The CDR3 runs to 14 residues. The CDR3 region has the DNA TGCGCCAGCAGCCAGGGACAGGGCGGTCAGCCCCAGCATTTT. This sequence encodes CASSQGQGGQPQHF.